The 3 T cell receptor beta chains listed next were all sequenced from one sample in a study of regulatory T cells in long-lasting Graves disease. Time point: newly diagnosed GD, antithyroid drugs for less than 3 months. The TCR library was prepared using RNA isolated from PBMCs. Investigators prepared the TCR beta libraries by applying iRepertoire HTBI primers and Arm-PCR of CDR3 regions. TCRdb processed the multiplex PCR reads anew with MiXCR; each CDR3 protein has one entry. The sample consists of about 240,000 distinct CDR3 sequences, 20% to 25% of them appearing once. Sequencing was performed on peripheral blood mononuclear cells (PBMCs), taken at new diagnosis, from a patient treated with antithyroid drugs. These receptor sequences come from a female donor with Graves disease.

This clonotype was found many times. The chain links TRBV20-1 to TRBJ2-3; D perhaps matches TRBD2 (7 bases). The CDR3 loop spans 13 amino acids. Germline CDR1 DFQATT, CDR2 SNEGSKA (reference sequence). The V end lost 8 bases, the J end lost 3 bases, and 15 bases lay between the germline ends. In nucleotides, the CDR3 is TGCAGTCCGAGGGGGGGGCTAACAGATACGCAGTATTTT. It yields the protein CSPRGGLTDTQYF.

As concerns this clonotype: A much larger clone is a single base away; this may be a read error. The V gene is TRBV9, the J gene TRBJ2-7; TRBD1 might be the D (6 bases). Germline lookup yields CDR1 SGDLS and CDR2 YYNGEE. Trimming shortened V by 4 bases and J by 5 bases, and 16 bases separated the two germline ends. This CDR3 spans 14 amino acids. As DNA, the CDR3 is TGTGCCAGCAGCAAGGACAGTCGTCCCCACGAGCAGTACTTC. Translated: CASSKDSRPHEQYF. The complete variable domain, with remaining parts taken from reference TRBV9 and TRBJ2-7, reads DSGVTQTPKHLITATGQRVTLRCSPRSGDLSVYWYQQSLDQGLQFLIQYYNGEERAKGNILERFSAQQFPDLHSELNLSSLELGDSALYFCASSKDSRPHEQYFGPGTRLTVT.

The genes are TRBV7-2 and TRBJ2-3; D uncertain. The germline V gene encodes CDR1 SGHTA and CDR2 FQGNSA. Between the trimmed V and J ends, which lost 3 bases and 0 bases, there was a span of 10 bases. The length of the CDR3 is 15 residues. This CDR3 reads CASSFRYTSTDTQYF. In DNA form, the CDR3 reads TGTGCCAGCAGCTTTAGATATACTAGCACAGATACGCAGTATTTT.